The 8 T cell receptor beta chains reported below all come from one sample, sequenced in a study of shared clonotypes between healthy human individuals. Some clones are missing from TCRdb's copy, which holds only in-frame ones; the method was immunoSEQ multiplex PCR. This table holds around 1,900,000 clones, around 93% found once. CD45RO-negative, CCR7-selected cells formed the naive CD8 fraction, which excluded terminally differentiated effector memory CD45RA+ cells. The sequenced sample was naive CD8+ T cells from PBMCs. These receptors were collected from a man aged 18 to 35 in good health. Some clones in this sample may be carry-over from other donors' samples.

This sequence joins TRBV4-1 and TRBJ2-1; no firm D call. Between the trimmed V and J ends, which lost 4 bases and 3 bases, there was a span of 13 bases. Germline-derived CDR1 and CDR2 are MGHRA and YSYEKL. The CDR3 sequence is 15 residues long. The DNA of the CDR3 is TGCGCCAGCAGCCGACCAGACGCGAGCTACAATGAGCAGTTCTTC. As protein: CASSRPDASYNEQFF.

The chain recombines TRBV5-5 with TRBJ2-1; D possibly matches TRBD1 or TRBD2 (5 bases each). Germline values: CDR1 SGHKS, CDR2 YYEKEE (reference sequence). Trimming shortened V by 3 bases and J by 9 bases, and 7 bases separated the two germline ends. This CDR3 is 11 amino acids long. The chain's CDR3 is CASSSRGEQFF. The CDR3 nucleotides are TGTGCCAGCAGCTCGAGGGGTGAGCAGTTCTTC.

V is TRBV7-9 and J is TRBJ2-7; no clear D gene. The CDR3 is made up of 15 amino acids. The V end was cut by 4 bases, the J end by 3 bases, with 16 bases between. Germline loops: CDR1 SEHNR, CDR2 FQNEAQ (reference sequence). CDR3 residues: CASSSTRSADYEQYF. CDR3 coding DNA: TGTGCCAGCAGCTCTACCCGGTCCGCAGACTACGAGCAGTACTTC.

In DNA, the CDR3 is TGTGCCATAGGACAGGGCCGCACAGATACGCAGTATTTT. Translated, it gives CAIGQGRTDTQYF. The V call is TRBV10-3, the J call TRBJ2-3; 8 bases align to TRBD1. The CDR3 contains 13 residues. Trimming at V came to 9 bases and at J to 1 base, leaving 3 bases not matched to a gene. CDR1 and CDR2 (germline): ENHRY, SYGVKD.

In regard to this clone: At the DNA level, this CDR3 is encoded by other sequences in the same sample as well. The chain employs TRBV25-1 and TRBJ2-1, with D possibly matching TRBD2 (6 bases). The germline V and J ends were trimmed by 8 bases and 8 bases, with 7 bases remaining between them. CDR1 is MGHDK and CDR2 is SYGVNS in the germline V gene. This CDR3 comprises 10 residues. CDR3 loop: CASSGDEQFF. In DNA form, the CDR3 reads TGTGCCAGCTCGGGGGATGAGCAGTTCTTC.

The chain combines TRBV9 with TRBJ2-7, with TRBD2 matching over 7 bases. The CDR3 runs 15 residues. Germline assignment: CDR1 SGDLS and CDR2 YYNGEE. Losses at the gene ends were 1 base for V and 3 bases for J; bases not matched to a gene: 7. CDR3 bases: TGTGCCAGCAGCGTACAGGGCGGGAGTATCTACGAGCAGTACTTC. This encodes CASSVQGGSIYEQYF.

The chain's CDR3 is CSVGEGPYEQYF. CDR3 DNA: TGCAGCGTTGGGGAGGGTCCCTACGAGCAGTACTTC. V gene TRBV29-1 combines with J gene TRBJ2-7, with 7 bases that match TRBD2. V lost 4 bases and J lost 2; bases outside the gene matches: 2. Germline loops: CDR1 SQVTM, CDR2 ANQGSEA. This CDR3 has 12 residues.

This clone was detected only a few times. This sequence joins TRBV4-1 and TRBJ2-7; TRBD1 might be the D (8 bases). This CDR3 is 16 amino acids long. Germline assignment: CDR1 MGHRA and CDR2 YSYEKL. V shed 0 bases and J shed 5 bases, with 17 bases lying between them. Here the CDR3 reads CASSQDGWTGRDEQYF. The CDR3 bases are TGCGCCAGCAGCCAAGACGGCTGGACAGGGAGGGACGAGCAGTACTTC.